This is a list of T cell receptor beta chains from one sample in a study of T cell responses to AZD1222 COVID-19 vaccine. The protocol was immunoSEQ multiplex PCR, while the TCRdb copy is restricted to in-frame clones and leaves out a portion. The sample consists of 80,000 to 100,000 clones, 70% to 90% of them appearing once. This sample comprised peripheral blood, obtained 28 days after the second AZD1222 dose. These receptors came from an adult who received the AZD1222 COVID-19 vaccine. Both conserved end residues are part of each CDR3. A D gene is named only where the DNA matches it firmly. Clone size appears in some rows only: once, few, many, or a class for an expanded clone.

CDR3 DNA | CDR3 protein | D gene | V gene | clone size | J gene
TGTGCCAGCTGCAGATCTCCTAACTATGGCTACACCTTC | CASCRSPNYGYTF | NA | TRBV6-5 | NA | TRBJ1-2
TGTGCCAGCAGTGGGGGCGGCGGTTCGCTAGCCAAAAACATTCAGTACTTC | CASSGGGGSLAKNIQYF | NA | TRBV6-2/TRBV6-3 | NA | TRBJ2-4
TGTGCCAGCAGCCAAGAAGAAAGACAGGGCGCTGAAGCTTTCTTT | CASSQEERQGAEAFF | TRBD1 | TRBV4-2 | NA | TRBJ1-1
TGTGCCACCAGCAGAGATCGTCGAACTAGCGGGTTCACAGATACGCAGTATTTT | CATSRDRRTSGFTDTQYF | TRBD2 | TRBV15 | NA | TRBJ2-3
TGTGCCAGCAGTGTTAACAGGGGCACTGAAGCTTTCTTT | CASSVNRGTEAFF | TRBD1 | TRBV2 | NA | TRBJ1-1
TGTGCCAGCAGTTTATGGGGGACAGGGTATCTCCATGGCTACACCTTC | CASSLWGTGYLHGYTF | TRBD1 | TRBV28 | NA | TRBJ1-2
TGTGCCACTTCCCGGGGGGGAAACACAGATACGCAGTATTTT | CATSRGGNTDTQYF | TRBD2 | TRBV24-1 | NA | TRBJ2-3
TGTGCCAGCCGGGACACCGAGAATCAGCCCCAGCATTTT | CASRDTENQPQHF | NA | TRBV6-6 | few | TRBJ1-5
TGCGCCAGCAGCTCCGAGGGGCGCAAAGATACGCAGTATTTT | CASSSEGRKDTQYF | NA | TRBV5-1 | NA | TRBJ2-3
TGTGCCAGCGCGCCCGGGACGGCGAGGGAAGATACGCAGTATTTT | CASAPGTAREDTQYF | NA | TRBV7-9 | NA | TRBJ2-3
TGTGCCAGCAGTGACAGGGACAGGGGGCGATTCGGCTACACCTTC | CASSDRDRGRFGYTF | TRBD1 | TRBV6-1 | NA | TRBJ1-2
TGTGCCAGCAGTTCAGACCGGAACACTGAAGCTTTCTTT | CASSSDRNTEAFF | NA | TRBV7-4 | NA | TRBJ1-1
TGTGCCTGGAGAGGGGGACGGAAGAACACCGGGGAGCTGTTTTTT | CAWRGGRKNTGELFF | NA | TRBV30 | few | TRBJ2-2
TGTGCCAGCAGTGCCACTAGGAGCGGGGCGCAGTATTTT | CASSATRSGAQYF | TRBD2 | TRBV12-3/TRBV12-4 | NA | TRBJ2-3
TGTGCCAGCTCACCACCTTCCAGCGGGGGGCCCCCTAGATTAGCCTACAATGAGCAGTTCTTC | CASSPPSSGGPPRLAYNEQFF | TRBD2 | TRBV18 | NA | TRBJ2-1